Each of the 25 T cell receptor beta chains below was sequenced from the same sample in a study of T cell repertoires in cytomegalovirus infection. Which antigens these TCRs recognize remains unknown. TCRdb redid the calling of the reads with MiXCR, one entry per CDR3 protein. The sample carries under 50,000 distinct CDR3 sequences, 20% to 25% recorded once. Sequenced here: CD8+ T cells from cultured PBMCs, sampled from culture after CMV antigen stimulation. The receptors were sampled from a human donor in good health (CMV status not recorded). Some clones in this sample may be carry-over from other donors' samples.

Many counts were recorded for this clonotype. The chain recombines TRBV24-1 with TRBJ2-7, with D maybe TRBD1 (5 bases). The germline gives CDR1 KGHDR, CDR2 SFDVKD. The CDR3 sequence is 14 residues long. CDR3 sequence: CADAPDGHSYEQYF. The DNA of the CDR3 is TGTGCGGACGCCCCCGACGGACACTCCTACGAGCAGTACTTC.

This clonotype was observed a few times. The chain couples TRBV6-2 or TRBV6-3 to TRBJ1-5; D gene unclear. Germline V gene data show CDR1 as MNHEY and CDR2 as SVGEGT. This CDR3 is built from 14 residues. Trimming left V 5 bases short and J 0 bases short, with 8 bases between. DNA of the CDR3: TGTGCCAGCAGTACAGACTATAGCAATCAGCCCCAGCATTTT. Its translation: CASSTDYSNQPQHF.

This clonotype was picked up a small number of times. The genes are TRBV7-2 and TRBJ2-1, with D unresolved. Germline assignment: CDR1 SGHTA and CDR2 FQGNSA. V lost 0 bases and J 7 bases, leaving 13 bases between the germline ends. The CDR3 is made up of 15 amino acids. CDR3 nucleotides: TGTGCCAGCAGCTTAGCGCTCCAATGGAAGAATGAGCAGTTCTTC. It specifies CASSLALQWKNEQFF.

This clonotype has just a few counts. The CDR3 is CASSFSERQPQYF. The DNA for the CDR3 is TGTGCCAGCAGTTTCTCGGAACGGCAGCCGCAGTATTTT. V is TRBV28 and J is TRBJ2-3; unclear D gene. This CDR3 has 13 amino acids. With 3 bases removed from V and 10 bases from J, the gap between germline ends came to 14 bases. Germline CDR1 MDHEN, CDR2 SYDVKM.

The chain has TRBV15 and TRBJ2-3; the match to TRBD1 covers 12 bases. The CDR3 contains 17 residues. Per germline, CDR1 LNHNV and CDR2 YYDKDF (reference sequence). Trimming at V came to 2 bases and at J to 4 bases, leaving 7 bases not matched to a gene. CDR3 sequence: CATSRSPGQGAPDTQYF. In DNA form, the CDR3 reads TGTGCCACCAGCAGATCACCGGGACAGGGGGCCCCAGATACGCAGTATTTT.

V is TRBV7-8 and J is TRBJ2-7; 8 bases align to TRBD1. CDR1 and CDR2 (germline): SGHVS, FQNEAQ. The V gene end was trimmed by 5 bases and the J gene end by 6 bases; junction bases not matched to a gene: 3. This CDR3 is built from 12 residues. This CDR3 is CASSVTGGEQYF. The CDR3 DNA is TGTGCCAGCAGCGTAACAGGGGGCGAGCAGTACTTC.

The chain couples TRBV14 to TRBJ1-1; D remains unclear. V gave up 0 bases and J gave up 4 bases, with 18 bases separating them. The CDR3 sequence is 17 residues long. The germline V gene has CDR1 SGHDN and CDR2 FVKESK. CDR3: CASSQDLTTGVVTEAFF. CDR3 nucleotides: TGTGCCAGCAGCCAAGATTTGACGACCGGGGTCGTCACTGAAGCTTTCTTT.

This clonotype turned up a few times. J is TRBJ2-7 and V is TRBV25-1; D uncertain. The CDR3 is 15 amino acids. CDR1 is MGHDK and CDR2 is SYGVNS in the germline V gene. V was cut by 10 bases and J by 5 bases, with 24 bases left in between. In nucleotides, the CDR3 is TGTGCCATCCTTCTCGGGCCGTACTATTCAGACGAGCAGTACTTC. This encodes CAILLGPYYSDEQYF.

The CDR3 protein is CASSLGAGPYEQYF. The CDR3 nucleotides are TGTGCCAGCAGCTTAGGGGCCGGTCCCTACGAGCAGTACTTC. The chain carries TRBV5-6 and TRBJ2-7; D may be TRBD1 (5 bases). With 2 bases removed from V and 2 bases from J, the gap between germline ends came to 11 bases. Germline CDR1 SGHDT, CDR2 YYEEEE. The CDR3 sequence is 14 residues long.

The chain uses TRBV20-1 and TRBJ1-2; TRBD1 matches at 8 bases. Germline V gives CDR1 DFQATT, CDR2 SNEGSKA (reference sequence). Trimming took 1 base from V and 6 from J; bases not matched to a gene: 10. CDR3 size: 15 residues. The DNA for the CDR3 is TGCAGTGCTAGAGCGGGGACAGGTTCTCGGGATGGCTACACCTTC. Its translation is CSARAGTGSRDGYTF.

There are a few counts of this clonotype. The rearrangement links TRBV7-3 to TRBJ2-5; 8 bases map to TRBD2. V shed 0 bases and J 4 bases; nucleotides not matched to a gene: 7. The CDR3 consists of 16 residues. Germline loops: CDR1 SGHTA, CDR2 FQGTGA. The CDR3 is CASSLTPGLELETQYF. As DNA, the CDR3 is TGTGCCAGCAGCTTAACCCCGGGACTAGAACTAGAGACCCAGTACTTC.

The chain recombines TRBV4-2 with TRBJ1-4; D uncertain. The CDR3 loop spans 15 amino acids. Germline loops: CDR1 LGHNA, CDR2 YNFKEQ. V was trimmed by 0 bases and J by 0 bases, leaving 5 bases between them. In DNA form, the CDR3 reads TGTGCCAGCAGCCAAGAAAGGGCAACTAATGAAAAACTGTTTTTT. Translating gives CASSQERATNEKLFF.

This chain connects TRBV7-6 to TRBJ2-7, with 10 bases identical to TRBD2. The germline gives CDR1 SGHVS, CDR2 FNYEAQ. The CDR3 extends over 15 amino acids. J gave up 3 bases and V 5 bases, and 7 bases lay outside the gene matches. The chain's CDR3 is CASSRLAGVRYEQYF. CDR3 DNA: TGTGCCAGCAGCCGTCTAGCGGGAGTTCGCTACGAGCAGTACTTC.

The J gene is TRBJ1-1, the V gene TRBV25-1; 8 positions match TRBD1. The CDR3 is made up of 16 amino acids. Germline V lookup: CDR1 MGHDK, CDR2 SYGVNS. With 4 bases clipped from V and 0 bases from J, the junction kept 7 bases outside the gene matches. The CDR3 loop is CASSGDLTGVNTEAFF. The DNA of the CDR3 is TGTGCCAGCAGTGGAGATTTGACAGGGGTGAACACTGAAGCTTTCTTT. Using reference TRBV25-1 and TRBJ1-1 for the parts outside the CDR3, the full variable domain is EADIYQTPRYLVIGTGKKITLECSQTMGHDKMYWYQQDPGMELHLIHYSYGVNSTEKGDLSSESTVSRIRTEHFPLTLESARPSHTSQYLCASSGDLTGVNTEAFFGQGTRLTVV.

This rearrangement joins TRBV7-2 to TRBJ2-3; TRBD2 matches 7 bases. The CDR3 has 15 amino acids. V shed 0 bases, J shed 4 bases, and the junction held 4 bases outside the gene matches. From germline, CDR1 is SGHTA and CDR2 FQGNSA. The CDR3 DNA follows: TGTGCCAGCAGCTTAGCGGCGGGAGTCTCAGATACGCAGTATTTT. This codes for CASSLAAGVSDTQYF. Full variable domain (remainder filled in from reference TRBV7-2 and TRBJ2-3): GAGVSQSPSNKVTEKGKDVELRCDPISGHTALYWYRQSLGQGLEFLIYFQGNSAPDKSGLPSDRFSAERTGGSVSTLTIQRTQQEDSAVYLCASSLAAGVSDTQYFGPGTRLTVL.

This clonotype was counted only a few times. The chain links TRBV6-2 or TRBV6-3 to TRBJ2-3; 7 nucleotides align to TRBD2. Germline V gene lookup returns CDR1 MNHEY and CDR2 SVGEGT. This CDR3 region has 14 residues. V shed 6 bases and J 4 bases; nucleotides not matched to a gene: 7. The CDR3 region is CASSERGLSDTQYF. CDR3 in DNA: TGTGCCAGCAGCGAGCGGGGACTATCAGATACGCAGTATTTT.

This chain uses TRBV7-6 with TRBJ1-1, with D possibly matching TRBD1 (5 bases). V was cut by 0 bases and J by 1 base, with 6 bases left in between. CDR1 and CDR2 from the germline V gene are SGHVS and FNYEAQ. This CDR3 region has 14 residues. CDR3 sequence: CASSLAGENTEAFF. CDR3 DNA: TGTGCCAGCAGCTTAGCGGGGGAGAACACTGAAGCTTTCTTT.

The J gene is TRBJ1-1, the V gene TRBV14, with unresolved D. The V gene's germline CDR1 is SGHDN and CDR2 FVKESK. Trimming pared 4 bases from V and 0 bases from J, leaving 15 bases between. The CDR3 covers 16 residues. The CDR3 DNA follows: TGTGCCAGCAGCCCCCATCCTTGGGGTATGAACACTGAAGCTTTCTTT. Translating gives CASSPHPWGMNTEAFF.

J is TRBJ2-3 and V is TRBV7-6, with a weak D call TRBD2 (5 bases). This CDR3 has 14 residues. V was cut by 8 bases and J by 3 bases, with 15 bases left in between. The germline CDR1 and CDR2 sequences are SGHVS and FNYEAQ. CDR3 nucleotide sequence: TGTGCCAGCGCTAAGGAGGTGGAGACAGATACGCAGTATTTT. Amino acids: CASAKEVETDTQYF. The full variable domain, completed using reference TRBV7-6 and TRBJ2-3, is GAGVSQSPRYKVTKRGQDVALRCDPISGHVSLYWYRQALGQGPEFLTYFNYEAQQDKSGLPNDRFSAERPEGSISTLTIQRTEQRDSAMYRCASAKEVETDTQYFGPGTRLTVL.

The rearrangement links TRBV9 to TRBJ2-3, with 9 bases lining up with TRBD2. The CDR3 is 13 amino acids. Germline V gene sequence: CDR1 SGDLS, CDR2 YYNGEE. V lost 5 bases to trimming and J lost 3 bases; unmatched junction nucleotides: 1. This CDR3 is CASSSGSTDTQYF. The CDR3 region has the DNA TGTGCCAGCAGTAGCGGGAGTACAGATACGCAGTATTTT.

By its share, this clonotype is large. The chain couples TRBV25-1 to TRBJ2-1; D not certain. Germline V gene lookup returns CDR1 MGHDK and CDR2 SYGVNS. The CDR3 loop spans 12 amino acids. V gave up 2 bases and J gave up 9 bases, with 8 bases separating them. The CDR3 DNA reads TGTGCCAGCAGTGAAGTTCTTTTTGAGCAGTTCTTC. This gives the protein CASSEVLFEQFF. The full variable domain, with the rest looked up from reference TRBV25-1 and TRBJ2-1, is EADIYQTPRYLVIGTGKKITLECSQTMGHDKMYWYQQDPGMELHLIHYSYGVNSTEKGDLSSESTVSRIRTEHFPLTLESARPSHTSQYLCASSEVLFEQFFGPGTRLTVL.

This clonotype has just a few counts. The V gene is TRBV29-1, the J gene TRBJ2-7, with TRBD2 as a possible D gene (5 bases). The length of the CDR3 is 12 residues. Trimming took off 3 bases at V and 2 bases at J, with 8 bases between the two ends. CDR1 is SQVTM, CDR2 ANQGSEA, per germline. The CDR3 sequence is CSVEEAAYEQYF. CDR3 sequence (DNA): TGCAGCGTTGAGGAGGCAGCCTACGAGCAGTACTTC.

V gene TRBV7-6 combines with J gene TRBJ2-1; 13 nucleotides align to TRBD2. The CDR3 runs to 18 residues. V trimming: 5 bases; J trimming: 5 bases; junction bases outside the gene matches: 12. Looked up from germline, CDR1 is SGHVS and CDR2 is FNYEAQ. This CDR3 reads CASSPLTRTSGRDNEQFF. In nucleotides, the CDR3 is TGTGCCAGCAGCCCACTCACTCGGACTAGCGGGAGAGACAATGAGCAGTTCTTC.

The chain has TRBV7-2 and TRBJ2-7; D is ambiguous. The CDR3 is made up of 15 amino acids. The V end lost 3 bases, the J end lost 4 bases, and 16 bases lay between the germline ends. Germline CDR1 reads SGHTA; CDR2 reads FQGNSA. In DNA form, the CDR3 reads TGTGCCAGCAGCTTGATGGGTCCAACTAAGTACGAGCAGTACTTC. Its protein product is CASSLMGPTKYEQYF.

V gene TRBV12-3 or TRBV12-4 combines with J gene TRBJ1-4; 7 positions match TRBD1. Losses at the gene ends were 2 bases for V and 7 bases for J; bases not matched to a gene: 7. This CDR3 contains 15 residues. This CDR3 reads CASSLFSGGGEKLFF. CDR3 bases: TGTGCCAGCAGTTTATTTTCAGGGGGTGGTGAAAAACTGTTTTTT.